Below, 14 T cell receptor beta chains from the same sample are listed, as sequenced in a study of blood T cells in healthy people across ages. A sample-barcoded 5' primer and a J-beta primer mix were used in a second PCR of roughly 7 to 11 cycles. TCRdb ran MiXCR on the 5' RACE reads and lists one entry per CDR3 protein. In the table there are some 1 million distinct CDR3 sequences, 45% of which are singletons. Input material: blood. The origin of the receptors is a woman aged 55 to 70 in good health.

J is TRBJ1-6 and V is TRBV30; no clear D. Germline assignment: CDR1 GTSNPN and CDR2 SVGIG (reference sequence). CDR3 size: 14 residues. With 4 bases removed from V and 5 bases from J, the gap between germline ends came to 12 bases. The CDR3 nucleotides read TGTGCCTGGAAGGGCGGCAGCGATAATTCACCCCTCCACTTT. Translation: CAWKGGSDNSPLHF. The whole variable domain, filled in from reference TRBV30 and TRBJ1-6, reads SQTIHQWPATLVQPVGSPLSLECTVEGTSNPNLYWYRQAAGRGLQLLFYSVGIGQISSEVPQNLSASRPQDRQFILSSKKLLLSDSGFYLCAWKGGSDNSPLHFGNGTRLTVT.

The chain's CDR3 is CASGSARYNEQFF. CDR3 nucleotides: TGTGCCAGCGGGTCGGCTCGATACAATGAGCAGTTCTTC. This rearrangement joins TRBV7-9 to TRBJ2-1; D unresolved. The length of the CDR3 is 13 residues. V dropped 8 bases and J dropped 4 bases, with 12 bases sitting between them. The germline gives CDR1 SEHNR, CDR2 FQNEAQ (reference sequence). The full variable domain, completed using reference TRBV7-9 and TRBJ2-1, is DTGVSQNPRHKITKRGQNVTFRCDPISEHNRLYWYRQTLGQGPEFLTYFQNEAQLEKSRLLSDRFSAERPKGSFSTLEIQRTEQGDSAMYLCASGSARYNEQFFGPGTRLTVL.

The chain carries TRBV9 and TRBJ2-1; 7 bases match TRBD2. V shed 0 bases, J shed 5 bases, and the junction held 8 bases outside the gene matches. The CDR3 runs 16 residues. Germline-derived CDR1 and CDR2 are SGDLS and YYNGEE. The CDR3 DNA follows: TGTGCCAGCAGCGTAGCGCCCAGCGGGAACAACAATGAGCAGTTCTTC. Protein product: CASSVAPSGNNNEQFF.

The CDR3 sequence: CASRETGGNLYNEQFF. DNA of the CDR3: TGTGCCAGCAGGGAGACAGGGGGGAACCTCTACAATGAGCAGTTCTTC. J is TRBJ2-1 and V is TRBV7-9; TRBD1 matches at 9 bases. Germline values: CDR1 SEHNR, CDR2 FQNEAQ (reference sequence). The J segment lost 3 bases and the V segment lost 6 bases, leaving 9 bases of the junction unmatched. The CDR3 totals 16 residues.

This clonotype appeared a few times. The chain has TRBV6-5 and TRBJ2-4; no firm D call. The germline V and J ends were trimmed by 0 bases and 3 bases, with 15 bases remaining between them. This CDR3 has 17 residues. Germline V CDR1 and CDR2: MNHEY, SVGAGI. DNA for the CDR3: TGTGCCAGCAGTTACTCTGAGATCTCTTGGCTCAAAAACATTCAGTACTTC. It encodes CASSYSEISWLKNIQYF.

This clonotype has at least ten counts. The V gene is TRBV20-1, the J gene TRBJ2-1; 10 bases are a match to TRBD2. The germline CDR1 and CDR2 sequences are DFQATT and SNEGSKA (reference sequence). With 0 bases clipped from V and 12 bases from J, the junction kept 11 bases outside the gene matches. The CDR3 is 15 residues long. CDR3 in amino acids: CSARDLAGGPGGQFF. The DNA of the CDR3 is TGCAGTGCTAGAGATTTAGCGGGGGGACCCGGGGGGCAGTTCTTC.

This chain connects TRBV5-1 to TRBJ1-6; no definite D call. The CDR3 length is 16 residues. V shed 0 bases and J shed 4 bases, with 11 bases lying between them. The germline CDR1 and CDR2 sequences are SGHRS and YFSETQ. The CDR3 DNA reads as TGCGCCAGCAGCTTGGTTCCACAGAGGTATAATTCACCCCTCCACTTT. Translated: CASSLVPQRYNSPLHF.

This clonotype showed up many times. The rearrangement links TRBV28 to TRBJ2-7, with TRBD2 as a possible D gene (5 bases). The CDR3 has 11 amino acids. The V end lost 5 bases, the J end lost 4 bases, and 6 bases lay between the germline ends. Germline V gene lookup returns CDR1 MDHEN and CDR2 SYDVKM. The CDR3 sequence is CASSGEYEQYF. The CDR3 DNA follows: TGTGCCAGCAGTGGGGAGTACGAGCAGTACTTC.

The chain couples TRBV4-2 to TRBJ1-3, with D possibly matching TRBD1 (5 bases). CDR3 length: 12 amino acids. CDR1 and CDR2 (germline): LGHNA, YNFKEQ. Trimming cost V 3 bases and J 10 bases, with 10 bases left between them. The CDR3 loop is CASSQIQGTIYF. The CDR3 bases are TGTGCCAGCAGCCAGATCCAGGGAACCATATATTTT.

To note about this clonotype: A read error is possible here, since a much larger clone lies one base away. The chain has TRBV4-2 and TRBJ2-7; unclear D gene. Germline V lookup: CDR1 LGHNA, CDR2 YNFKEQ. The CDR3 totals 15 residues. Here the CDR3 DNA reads TGTGCCAGCAGCTTAAACTCAATTAGCTCCTACGAGCGGTACTTC. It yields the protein CASSLNSISSYERYF.

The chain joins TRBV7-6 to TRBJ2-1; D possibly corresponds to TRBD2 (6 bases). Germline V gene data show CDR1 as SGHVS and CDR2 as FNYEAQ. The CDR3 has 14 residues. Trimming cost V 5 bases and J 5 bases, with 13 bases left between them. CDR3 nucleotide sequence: TGTGCCAGCAGCGGTCCGGGACTGGACAATGAGCAGTTCTTC. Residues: CASSGPGLDNEQFF.

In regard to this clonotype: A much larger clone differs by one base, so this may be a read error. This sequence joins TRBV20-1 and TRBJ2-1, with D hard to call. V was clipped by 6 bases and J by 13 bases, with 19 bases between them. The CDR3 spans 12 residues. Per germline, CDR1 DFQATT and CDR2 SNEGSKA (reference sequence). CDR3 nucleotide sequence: TGCAGTGCCCGACGGACCGCGGAGACCCAGTTCTTC. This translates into CSARRTAETQFF.

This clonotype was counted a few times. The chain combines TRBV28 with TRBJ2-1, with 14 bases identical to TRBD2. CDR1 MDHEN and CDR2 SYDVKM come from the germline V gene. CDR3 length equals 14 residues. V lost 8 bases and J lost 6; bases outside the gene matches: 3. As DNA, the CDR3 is TGTGCCAGCGGACTAGCGGGGGGCGGCAATGAGCAGTTCTTC. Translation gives CASGLAGGGNEQFF.

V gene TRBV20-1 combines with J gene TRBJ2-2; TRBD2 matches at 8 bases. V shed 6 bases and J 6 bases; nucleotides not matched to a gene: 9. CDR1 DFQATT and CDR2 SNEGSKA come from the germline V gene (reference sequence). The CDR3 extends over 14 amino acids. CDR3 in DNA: TGCAGTGCCCCCGGGACTAGGGAGCCCGGGGAGCTGTTTTTT. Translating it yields CSAPGTREPGELFF.